This TCR beta chain was sequenced during a study of CXCR3-negative and CXCR3-positive naive CD8 T cells. The CDR3 runs to 15 residues. Germline CDR1 LGHDT, CDR2 YNNKEL (reference sequence). Preparation of TRB cDNA libraries relied on 5' RACE carrying UMI labels. TCRdb re-called the 5' RACE reads and shows each CDR3 protein once, DNA omitted. This sample contains around 140,000 distinct CDR3 sequences. Study results and limitations: Naive cells positive for CXCR3 carried more hydrophobic TRB CDR3s than CXCR3-negative ones. Relative to memory CD8+ cells, whose diversity was much lower, both naive subsets had comparably high diversity.

About this clonotype: Its antigen is still unknown.

With roughly 300,000 cells each, the CD8+ T cell subsets were individually sorted in triplicate. This receptor was taken from a human donor in good health. Some clones in this sample may be carry-over from other donors' samples. Sample: naive CXCR3+ CD8+ T cells from blood. Subset specified: CD45RO-CCR7+CD27+CD95- naive CD8+ T cells expressing CXCR3 (TNR3+). The rearrangement uses TRBV3-1 and TRBJ2-5; absent DNA, TCRdb's TRBD1 call cannot be checked. This CDR3 reads CASSQDRAGMETQYF.